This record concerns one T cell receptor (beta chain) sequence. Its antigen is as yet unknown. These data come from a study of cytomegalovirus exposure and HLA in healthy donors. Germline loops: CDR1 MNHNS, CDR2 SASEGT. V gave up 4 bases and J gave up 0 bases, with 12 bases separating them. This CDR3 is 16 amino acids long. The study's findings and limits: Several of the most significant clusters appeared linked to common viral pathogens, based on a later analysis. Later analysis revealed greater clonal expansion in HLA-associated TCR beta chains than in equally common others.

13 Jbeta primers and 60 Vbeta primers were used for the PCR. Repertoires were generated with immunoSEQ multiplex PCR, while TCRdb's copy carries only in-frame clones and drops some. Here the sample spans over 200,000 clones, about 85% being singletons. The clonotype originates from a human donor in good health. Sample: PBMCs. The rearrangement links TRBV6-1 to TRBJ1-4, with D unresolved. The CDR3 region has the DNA TGTGCCAGCAGTGTAGTCAGGCCCCCAACTAATGAAAAACTGTTTTTT. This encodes CASSVVRPPTNEKLFF.